This T cell receptor (beta chain) was captured by sequencing in a study of T cell changes during pregnancy in multiple sclerosis. The repertoire was sequenced with immunoSEQ multiplex PCR; TCRdb's copy has only in-frame clones and lacks some. The sample records roughly 39,000 clones, more than 85% being singletons. This CDR3 region has 16 residues. The germline V gene has CDR1 SGHVS and CDR2 FQNEAQ. Trimming pared 4 bases from V and 2 bases from J, leaving 15 bases between. The source of this sequence is a female donor with multiple sclerosis, enrolled in a pregnancy study. Sequenced material: CD8+ T cells from peripheral blood mononuclear cells, taken after pregnancy. V gene TRBV7-8 combines with J gene TRBJ1-5; the D is unclear. CDR3 nucleotides: TGTGCCAGCAGCTCCGGCGCCATCCAGGGCAATCAGCCCCAGCATTTT. Translated: CASSSGAIQGNQPQHF.